This T cell receptor (beta chain) is drawn from a study of cytomegalovirus exposure and HLA in healthy donors. The study ran its PCR with 60 Vbeta and 13 Jbeta primers. Profiling relied on immunoSEQ multiplex PCR, and the TCRdb table lists in-frame clones only, not all of them. The repertoire holds 95,000 to 100,000 clones, with over 75% as singletons. CDR3 length: 15 residues. Trimming removed 4 bases from V and 3 bases from J, with 14 bases in between. CDR1 and CDR2 from the germline V gene are MNHEY and SMNVEV (reference sequence). The chain is built from TRBV27 and TRBJ2-3; a possible D gene is TRBD1 (5 bases). This sequence originates from a female donor in good health and CMV-seropositive. The sequencing sample was made of PBMCs. CDR3 amino acids: CASSSRPAGTDTQYF. The CDR3 nucleotides read TGTGCCAGCAGTTCCCGCCCGGCAGGGACAGATACGCAGTATTTT.